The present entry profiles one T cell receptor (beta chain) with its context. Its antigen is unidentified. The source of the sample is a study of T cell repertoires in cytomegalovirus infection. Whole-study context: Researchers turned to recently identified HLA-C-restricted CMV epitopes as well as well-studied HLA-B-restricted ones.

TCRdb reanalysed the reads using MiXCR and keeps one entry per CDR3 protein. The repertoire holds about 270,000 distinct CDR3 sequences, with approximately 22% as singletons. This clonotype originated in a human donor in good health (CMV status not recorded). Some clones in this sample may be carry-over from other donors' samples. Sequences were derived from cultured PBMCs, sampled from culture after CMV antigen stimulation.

CDR3 DNA sequence: TGTGCCAGCAGTTTTCACGGAGAGACCCAGTACTTC. It is translated as CASSFHGETQYF. The rearrangement links TRBV12-3 or TRBV12-4 to TRBJ2-5, with D unresolved. Trimming removed 3 bases at V and 4 bases at J, with 6 bases between. This CDR3 has 12 amino acids.